This TCR beta chain stems from a study of molecular identifiers for immune sequencing clone quantification. This CDR3 spans 14 amino acids. The germline gives CDR1 LNHDA, CDR2 SQIVND (reference sequence). V shed 5 bases and J shed 2 bases, with 10 bases lying between them. From the PCR reads, TCRdb called clonotypes with MiXCR, one entry per CDR3 protein. The repertoire holds approximately 680,000 distinct CDR3 sequences, with 25% as singletons. This sequence originates from a human donor in good health. Some libraries in this study had Jurkat cell RNA spiked in. The sample comprised naive CD8+ T cells from blood, with Jurkat cell RNA spiked in. Subset meaning: FACS-sorted CD8+CD4-CCR7+CD45RA+ naive T cells. This chain links TRBV19 with TRBJ2-1; D is undetermined. The CDR3 protein is CASSFGWTYNEQFF. CDR3 coding DNA: TGTGCCAGTAGTTTCGGGTGGACCTACAATGAGCAGTTCTTC.